This T cell receptor beta chain emerged from a study of CD8+ T cells in alopecia areata. Overall study findings and caveats: Between patients, shared TCR sequences were less clear than in mice. This was possibly due in part to HLA diversity in the patient population. Clonality was higher in lesional than normal scalp, especially in alopecia totalis/universalis. Numerous expanded lesional clones remained in scalp and blood during tofacitinib.

The CDR3 runs to 15 residues. The germline CDR1 and CDR2 sequences are SQVTM and ANQGSEA. Noted treatment: oral pan-JAK inhibitor, 5-10 mg twice daily. Alopecia areata patients provided lesional scalp punch biopsies and peripheral blood. Extraction of RNA preceded its reverse transcription into cDNA, which served as the sequencing template. Some clones are missing from TCRdb's copy, which holds only in-frame ones; the method was immunoSEQ multiplex PCR. Of 150,000 to 200,000 clones in the sample, around 58% were seen once. Comments on this clone: Its cognate antigen is unknown.

This TCR came from a human donor with alopecia areata. This chain uses TRBV29-1 with TRBJ2-5; 8 bases fit TRBD1. The J call may be incorrect, as the DNA end agrees better with TRBJ2-7. This specimen was CD4+ T cells sorted from blood, taken at approximately week 56, from a patient treated with tofacitinib. CDR3 amino acids: CSVILKGQAPYEQYF. The CDR3 bases are TGCAGCGTAATACTGAAGGGACAGGCCCCCTACGAGCAGTACTTC.